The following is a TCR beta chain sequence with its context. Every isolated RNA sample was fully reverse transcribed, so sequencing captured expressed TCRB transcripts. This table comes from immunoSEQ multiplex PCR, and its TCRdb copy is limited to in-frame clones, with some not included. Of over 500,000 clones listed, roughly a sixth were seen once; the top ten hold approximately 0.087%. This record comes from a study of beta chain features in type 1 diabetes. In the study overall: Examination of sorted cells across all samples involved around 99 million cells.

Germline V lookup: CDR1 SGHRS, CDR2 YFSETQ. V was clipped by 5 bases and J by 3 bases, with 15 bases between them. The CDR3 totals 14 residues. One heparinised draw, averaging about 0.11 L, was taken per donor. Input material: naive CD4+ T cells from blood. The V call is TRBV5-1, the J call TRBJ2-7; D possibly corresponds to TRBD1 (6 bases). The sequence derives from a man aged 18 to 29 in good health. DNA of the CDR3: TGCGCCAGCAGGACCTACACACAGGGCTACGAGCAGTACTTC. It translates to CASRTYTQGYEQYF.